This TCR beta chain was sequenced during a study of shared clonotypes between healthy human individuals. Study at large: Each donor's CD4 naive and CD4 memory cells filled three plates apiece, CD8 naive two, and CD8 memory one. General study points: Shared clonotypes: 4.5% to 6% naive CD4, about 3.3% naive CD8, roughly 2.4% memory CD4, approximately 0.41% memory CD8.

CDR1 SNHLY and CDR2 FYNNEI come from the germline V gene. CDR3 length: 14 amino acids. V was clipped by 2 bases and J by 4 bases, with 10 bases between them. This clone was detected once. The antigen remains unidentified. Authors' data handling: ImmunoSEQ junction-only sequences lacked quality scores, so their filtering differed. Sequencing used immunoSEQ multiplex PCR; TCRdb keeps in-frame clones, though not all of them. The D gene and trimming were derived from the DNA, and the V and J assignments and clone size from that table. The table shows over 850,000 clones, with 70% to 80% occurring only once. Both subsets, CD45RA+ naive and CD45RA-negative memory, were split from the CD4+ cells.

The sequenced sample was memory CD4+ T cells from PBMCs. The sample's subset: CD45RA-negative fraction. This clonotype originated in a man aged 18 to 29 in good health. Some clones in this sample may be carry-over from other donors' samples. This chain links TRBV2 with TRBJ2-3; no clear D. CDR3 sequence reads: CASSELYSADTQYF. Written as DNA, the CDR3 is TGTGCCAGCAGTGAACTCTATTCCGCAGATACGCAGTATTTT.